This T cell receptor beta chain is drawn from a study of blood T cell repertoires in COVID-19. Study-wide background: Samples taken during acute and convalescent COVID-19 were collected in the United States, Italy and Spain.

Assay used: immunoSEQ multiplex PCR; TCRdb lists only in-frame clones, some missing. The table records 200,000 to 250,000 clones, about 83% of them present only once. This CDR3 is built from 15 residues. V lost 0 bases and J lost 2, with 12 bases in between. CDR1 and CDR2 (germline): SGDLS, YYNGEE. Concerning this clone: The identical CDR3 is also encoded by other nucleotide sequences in the sample.

The sample comprised peripheral blood. This TCR was recovered from a woman aged 30 to 39 with COVID-19, enrolled during active disease. The V call is TRBV9, the J call TRBJ2-7, with a weak D call TRBD2 (5 bases). CDR3 coding DNA: TGTGCCAGCAGCGTAGAAGAGGGTTCTACCTACGAGCAGTACTTC. Translating it yields CASSVEEGSTYEQYF. Complete variable domain (other parts from reference TRBV9 and TRBJ2-7): DSGVTQTPKHLITATGQRVTLRCSPRSGDLSVYWYQQSLDQGLQFLIQYYNGEERAKGNILERFSAQQFPDLHSELNLSSLELGDSALYFCASSVEEGSTYEQYFGPGTRLTVT.